This TCR beta chain was identified during a study of a mutant IDH1 vaccine in newly diagnosed glioma. Looked up from germline, CDR1 is KGHSH and CDR2 is LQKENI. The V end lost 1 base, the J end lost 6 bases, and 4 bases lay between the germline ends. The length of the CDR3 is 13 residues. The table came from immunoSEQ multiplex PCR; TCRdb's copy has only in-frame clones and leaves some out. The table lists about 88,000 clones, over 70% of them singletons. The time point: baseline, week 1 (first vaccination visit). Treatment specified: pre-vaccination baseline after standard-of-care therapy. The specimen was PBMCs, collected from a glioma patient treated with radiotherapy, temozolomide or both. The chain recombines TRBV18 with TRBJ1-6, with no clear D. This receptor was identified in a man between 35 and 55 years old with glioma. Some clones in this sample may be carry-over from other donors' samples. The CDR3 coding sequence is TGTGCCAGCTCACCACGGGCTAATTCACCCCTCCACTTT. Translation: CASSPRANSPLHF.